The clone carrying this T cell receptor (beta chain) has a count of ten or more. The data are from a study of regulatory T cells in long-lasting Graves disease. Assembly of TCR beta libraries relied on iRepertoire HTBI primers together with Arm-PCR of CDR3 regions. TCRdb reanalysed the multiplex PCR reads using MiXCR and keeps one entry per CDR3 protein. The sample lists about 540,000 distinct CDR3 sequences, roughly 13% occurring once. Regarding time point: newly diagnosed GD, antithyroid drugs for less than 3 months. Following extraction of RNA from PBMCs, that RNA was used to make the TCR library. CDR3 length: 13 amino acids. V gave up 3 bases and J gave up 5 bases; unmatched junction bases: 2. Germline V gene lookup returns CDR1 MNHEY and CDR2 SMNVEV (reference sequence). This sample also belongs to another study, concerning T cells in Graves' hyperthyroidism and ophthalmopathy. That source reports: The TCR CDR3 first-round RT-PCR relied on the HTBI primer set.

The J gene is TRBJ2-3, the V gene TRBV27; 7 bases align to TRBD2. This clonotype originated in a man aged 25 to 40 with Graves disease. This material consisted of peripheral blood mononuclear cells (PBMCs), taken at new diagnosis, from a patient treated with antithyroid drugs. Here the CDR3 DNA reads TGTGCCAGCAGTTTGAGGGAGGGAGATACGCAGTATTTT. Translating it yields CASSLREGDTQYF.